What follows is one T cell receptor (beta chain) and its context. This sample was included in a study of blood T cell repertoires in COVID-19. Study background: In each case, the material was cDNA or gDNA derived from T cells, B-cell-depleted T cells, or PBMCs.

Profiled with immunoSEQ multiplex PCR; TCRdb holds only in-frame clones, not every one. The repertoire holds 380,000 or so clones, with roughly 90% as singletons. This CDR3 has 12 amino acids. The V end lost 7 bases, the J end lost 11 bases, and 12 bases lay between the germline ends. Material: PBMCs or T cells enriched from blood (not recorded which). The V call is TRBV12-3 or TRBV12-4, the J call TRBJ1-6; D is uncertain. The source of this sequence is a woman aged 30 to 39 with acute COVID-19. The CDR3: CASTRPGAPLHF. The CDR3 DNA sequence: TGTGCCAGCACCCGCCCAGGCGCACCCCTCCACTTT.